Each of the 13 T cell receptor beta chains below was sequenced from the same sample in a study of blood T cell repertoires in COVID-19 (dated by TCRdb to the early 2020s). The library was built by means of the immunoSEQ multiplex PCR assay. Held by TCRdb, this immuneACCESS table contains in-frame sequences only and omits some clones. Under half of the omission traces to an unresolved V gene where checked; the cause of the rest is unknown. In all, the sample holds about 200,000 clones, and 80% to 85% of those were seen once. Roughly 8.2% of the sample is in the top ten clones. Sequencing was performed on peripheral blood. The receptors here all came from a woman of 80 years or more with COVID-19, enrolled during active disease.

This chain uses TRBV6-5 with TRBJ2-2; 7 bases are a match to TRBD2. In germline, CDR1 is MNHEY, CDR2 SVGAGI. The CDR3 extends over 16 amino acids. V lost 4 bases and J lost 1; bases outside the gene matches: 6. CDR3: CASSSLGGRNTGELFF. The CDR3, as DNA: TGTGCCAGCAGTTCCCTCGGCGGGAGGAACACCGGGGAGCTGTTTTTT.

In its sample, this clone was seen once. The chain is built from TRBV30 and TRBJ2-4; D might be TRBD2 (6 bases). The CDR3 length is 14 residues. Germline V gene sequence: CDR1 GTSNPN, CDR2 SVGIG (reference sequence). Deletions cut 0 bases from V and 6 bases from J, with 12 bases between. The CDR3 bases are TGTGCCTGGAGTGTAGGGGCGGGGCTAAACATTCAGTACTTC. It specifies CAWSVGAGLNIQYF. The complete variable domain, with remaining parts taken from reference TRBV30 and TRBJ2-4, reads SQTIHQWPATLVQPVGSPLSLECTVEGTSNPNLYWYRQAAGRGLQLLFYSVGIGQISSEVPQNLSASRPQDRQFILSSKKLLLSDSGFYLCAWSVGAGLNIQYFGAGTRLSVL.

V gene TRBV11-1 combines with J gene TRBJ1-5; 9 bases are shared with TRBD1. The CDR3 is made up of 13 amino acids. Germline lookup yields CDR1 SGHAT and CDR2 FQDESV (reference sequence). Trimming removed 5 bases from V and 7 bases from J; junction bases left unmatched: 3. The CDR3 DNA reads as TGTGCCAGCAGCCCGGACAGGGGACAGCCCCAGCATTTT. Translating gives CASSPDRGQPQHF.

The chain recombines TRBV4-2 with TRBJ1-2, with 12 positions matching TRBD1. V was pared by 3 bases and J by 7 bases, with 9 bases of the junction left unmatched. The germline V gene encodes CDR1 LGHNA and CDR2 YNFKEQ. CDR3 length: 16 residues. CDR3 sequence reads: CASSHPGQGARSGYTF. The CDR3 DNA is TGTGCCAGCAGCCATCCGGGACAGGGGGCGCGATCTGGCTACACCTTC.

The chain has TRBV2 and TRBJ1-4; no clear D. Germline CDR1 is SNHLY and CDR2 is FYNNEI. Trimming pared 0 bases from V and 10 bases from J, leaving 9 bases between. The CDR3 has 13 residues. The CDR3 region has the DNA TGTGCCAGCAGTGAAGCCGGGTTGGGAAAACTGTTTTTT. It yields the protein CASSEAGLGKLFF.

This clone was detected once. This chain links TRBV7-9 with TRBJ1-1; 9 bases are a match to TRBD1. The germline V gene has CDR1 SEHNR and CDR2 FQNEAQ (reference sequence). V dropped 5 bases and J dropped 11; count of bases not matched to a gene: 6. CDR3 length: 12 amino acids. This chain's CDR3 is CASSLDRGVAFF. CDR3 DNA: TGTGCCAGCAGCCTCGACAGGGGGGTGGCTTTCTTT. The full variable domain, rest sourced from reference TRBV7-9 and TRBJ1-1, is DTGVSQNPRHKITKRGQNVTFRCDPISEHNRLYWYRQTLGQGPEFLTYFQNEAQLEKSRLLSDRFSAERPKGSFSTLEIQRTEQGDSAMYLCASSLDRGVAFFGQGTRLTVV.

This chain uses TRBV2 with TRBJ2-7; 12 bases map to TRBD2. CDR3 length: 15 amino acids. The V and J ends lost 4 bases and 0 bases, in that order; junction bases with no gene match: 1. The germline CDR1 and CDR2 sequences are SNHLY and FYNNEI. CDR3 in amino acids: CASSGLAGVSYEQYF. The CDR3 DNA reads as TGTGCCAGCAGTGGACTAGCGGGGGTCTCCTACGAGCAGTACTTC.

The V and J genes are TRBV28 and TRBJ1-1; perhaps TRBD1 as D (5 bases). Trimming left V 6 bases short and J 2 bases short, with 10 bases between. The CDR3 consists of 13 residues. Germline V gives CDR1 MDHEN, CDR2 SYDVKM. The CDR3 DNA reads TGTGCCAGCAGGGGGCCTTCTAACACTGAAGCTTTCTTT. Encoded protein: CASRGPSNTEAFF.

J is TRBJ2-1 and V is TRBV28; tentatively, D is TRBD2 (6 bases). Germline CDR1 reads MDHEN; CDR2 reads SYDVKM. V was shortened by 3 bases and J by 2 bases, with 11 bases between the two germline ends. CDR3 length: 15 amino acids. The DNA for the CDR3 is TGTGCCAGCAGTTTCGGGGGAAGGACCTACAATGAGCAGTTCTTC. It encodes CASSFGGRTYNEQFF.

This chain uses TRBV20-1 with TRBJ2-5; TRBD2 matches 8 bases. The J call could be wrong; TRBJ2-7 is a better fit for the DNA end. This CDR3 region has 14 residues. The germline CDR1 and CDR2 sequences are DFQATT and SNEGSKA (reference sequence). CDR3 region: CSASLASGSHEQYF. The CDR3 nucleotides are TGCAGTGCTAGTCTGGCTAGCGGGTCCCACGAGCAGTACTTC.

V gene TRBV11-2 combines with J gene TRBJ2-7; 7 nucleotides match TRBD1. V lost 4 bases and J lost 5; bases outside the gene matches: 14. The CDR3 has 16 amino acids. Germline CDR1 SGHAT, CDR2 FQNNGV. The CDR3 sequence: CASSSIRSSDRDEQYF. CDR3 DNA sequence: TGTGCCAGCAGCTCCATAAGGAGTTCTGACAGGGACGAGCAGTACTTC.

The chain is built from TRBV7-2 and TRBJ1-5, with D perhaps matching TRBD1 (5 bases). V was shortened by 0 bases and J by 6 bases, with 9 bases between the two germline ends. CDR3 length: 14 amino acids. Per germline, CDR1 SGHTA and CDR2 FQGNSA. CDR3 nucleotides: TGTGCCAGCAGCTTAGCGCAGGGCGGTCAGCCCCAGCATTTT. It codes for CASSLAQGGQPQHF.

This clone was recorded a few times. V usage is TRBV27 and J usage is TRBJ1-4; D is unclear. V was clipped by 3 bases and J by 5 bases, with 13 bases between them. The germline V gene encodes CDR1 MNHEY and CDR2 SMNVEV (reference sequence). The CDR3 length is 15 residues. CDR3 coding DNA: TGTGCCAGCAGTTTGTTGGACTCTCGGAATGAAAAACTGTTTTTT. Encoded protein: CASSLLDSRNEKLFF.